The 9 T cell receptor beta chains in this list originate from one sample, sequenced in a study of blood T cells in healthy people across ages. Next came a second PCR, run for about 6 to 11 cycles, which used a sample-barcoded 5' primer along with a J-beta primer mix. In TCRdb, the 5' RACE reads were re-called with MiXCR into one record per CDR3 protein. The table includes 800,000 to 950,000 distinct CDR3 sequences, 25% to 35% detected once. These same data were also listed under a study on T cells of mothers and their children.

The sequencing input was blood. These receptors came from a woman aged 40 to 50 in good health.

Of note for this clonotype: This clone may be a read error of a much larger clone one base away. The gene calls are TRBV20-1 and TRBJ2-7; 10 bases map to TRBD2. The germline V gene encodes CDR1 DFQATT and CDR2 SNEGSKA (reference sequence). With 6 bases clipped from V and 2 bases from J, the junction kept 7 bases outside the gene matches. CDR3 length: 14 amino acids. CDR3: CSATSGGGTYEQYF. Here the CDR3 DNA reads TGCAGTGCCACAAGCGGGGGGGGCACCTACGAGCAGTACTTC.

With regard to this clonotype: Being one base from a much bigger clone, this may be a read error. The chain has TRBV4-3 and TRBJ1-1; D is unclear. Germline CDR1 and CDR2: LGHNA and YSLEER. Trimming removed 0 bases at V and 3 bases at J, with 5 bases between. The CDR3 length is 13 residues. CDR3 loop: CASSQETDTEAFF. CDR3 sequence (DNA): TGCGCCAGCAGCCAAGAGACGGACACTGAAGCTTTCTTT.

This clonotype was found many times. This chain uses TRBV5-1 with TRBJ2-7; D might be TRBD1 (6 bases). The length of the CDR3 is 15 residues. Between the trimmed V and J ends, which lost 0 bases and 7 bases, there was a span of 17 bases. Germline loops: CDR1 SGHRS, CDR2 YFSETQ. The CDR3 spells CASSLVARGPEEQYF. In nucleotides, the CDR3 is TGCGCCAGCAGCTTGGTCGCCAGGGGACCAGAAGAGCAGTACTTC. The complete variable domain, with remaining parts taken from reference TRBV5-1 and TRBJ2-7, reads KAGVTQTPRYLIKTRGQQVTLSCSPISGHRSVSWYQQTPGQGLQFLFEYFSETQRNKGNFPGRFSGRQFSNSRSEMNVSTLELGDSALYLCASSLVARGPEEQYFGPGTRLTVT.

This clonotype was seen a few times. The chain has TRBV28 and TRBJ2-3, with 13 bases identical to TRBD2. V shed 5 bases, J shed 0 bases, and the junction held 5 bases outside the gene matches. Germline V CDR1 and CDR2: MDHEN, SYDVKM. The CDR3 covers 17 residues. CDR3 loop: CASSPELAGGSTDTQYF. The DNA for the CDR3 is TGTGCCAGCAGTCCGGAACTAGCGGGGGGGAGCACAGATACGCAGTATTTT.

The chain combines TRBV5-5 with TRBJ1-1; perhaps TRBD1 as D (5 bases). The ends were cut back, 1 base at V and 6 bases at J, with 13 bases in the middle. This CDR3 region has 14 residues. Germline V gene data show CDR1 as SGHKS and CDR2 as YYEKEE (reference sequence). The CDR3 region has the DNA TGTGCCAGCAGCTTGATCAAGGGACGGTCTGAAGCTTTCTTT. It encodes CASSLIKGRSEAFF.

The chain couples TRBV7-2 to TRBJ2-1, with D perhaps assigned TRBD1 or TRBD2 (6 bases each). This CDR3 region has 17 residues. Trimming left V 1 base short and J 3 bases short, with 16 bases between. Looked up from germline, CDR1 is SGHTA and CDR2 is FQGNSA. CDR3 nucleotide sequence: TGTGCCAGCAGCTTAGAGGGGGGCAGGGGTTACTACAATGAGCAGTTCTTC. Its protein is CASSLEGGRGYYNEQFF.

The DNA for the CDR3 is TGCAGTGCTAGAGATCTTGGGGTCCTTAACACTGAAGCTTTCTTT. Its protein is CSARDLGVLNTEAFF. The chain recombines TRBV20-1 with TRBJ1-1; D is ambiguous. The CDR3 contains 15 residues. Germline values: CDR1 DFQATT, CDR2 SNEGSKA (reference sequence). V lost 0 bases and J 2 bases, leaving 13 bases between the germline ends.

Remarks on this clonotype: A much larger clonotype is one base distant, so this may be a read error. The genes are TRBV10-3 and TRBJ2-5; D may be TRBD2 (5 bases). Germline lookup yields CDR1 ENHRY and CDR2 SYGVKD. This CDR3 has 15 residues. The CDR3 here is CAISEPAAGKETRYF. CDR3 bases: TGTGCCATCAGTGAGCCGGCCGCCGGGAAAGAGACCCGGTACTTC.

The chain is built from TRBV7-9 and TRBJ2-6; TRBD2 agrees at 7 bases. This CDR3 is built from 17 residues. Trimming cost V 5 bases and J 4 bases; bases outside gene matches: 11. Per the germline V gene, CDR1 is SEHNR and CDR2 is FQNEAQ (reference sequence). Here the CDR3 DNA reads TGTGCCAGCAGCCTCCTGACTGGGGGGGACGGGGCCAACGTCCTGACTTTC. Protein sequence: CASSLLTGGDGANVLTF.